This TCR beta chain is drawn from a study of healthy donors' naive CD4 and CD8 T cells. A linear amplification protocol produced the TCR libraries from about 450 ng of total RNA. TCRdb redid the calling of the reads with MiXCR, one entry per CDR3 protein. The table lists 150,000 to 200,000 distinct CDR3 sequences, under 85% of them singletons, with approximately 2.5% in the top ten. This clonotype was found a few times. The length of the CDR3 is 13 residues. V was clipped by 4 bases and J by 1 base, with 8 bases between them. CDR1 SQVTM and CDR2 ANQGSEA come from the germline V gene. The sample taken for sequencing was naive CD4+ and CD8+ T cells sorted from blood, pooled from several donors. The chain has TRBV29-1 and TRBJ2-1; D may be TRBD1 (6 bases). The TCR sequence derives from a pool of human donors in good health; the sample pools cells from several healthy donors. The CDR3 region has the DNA TGCAGCGTTGCGGGGACATCCTACAATGAGCAGTTCTTC. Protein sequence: CSVAGTSYNEQFF.